This T cell receptor beta chain was profiled in a study of cytomegalovirus exposure and HLA in healthy donors. General study points: Reports state that TCR beta sequences accurately predicted most subjects' HLA-A and HLA-B alleles.

Of note for this clone: The antigen remains undetermined.

This CDR3 is 15 amino acids long. CDR1 is SGHTA, CDR2 FQGTGA, per germline. V was pared by 5 bases and J by 5 bases, with 19 bases between. The PCR employed 60 Vbeta primers together with 13 Jbeta primers. Measured with immunoSEQ multiplex PCR; TCRdb has only the in-frame clones, and not every one. The sample has around 90,000 clones; around 80% are singletons. The chain is built from TRBV7-3 and TRBJ2-7, with D tentatively TRBD2 (6 bases). The clonotype was recovered from a man aged 25 to 45 in good health and CMV-seronegative. Sequencing was done on a sample of PBMCs. CDR3 amino acids: CASSIQPLGLHEQYF. The DNA of the CDR3 is TGTGCCAGCAGCATCCAACCGCTGGGACTCCACGAGCAGTACTTC. Looking up the rest from reference TRBV7-3 and TRBJ2-7 gives the full variable domain: GAGVSQTPSNKVTEKGKYVELRCDPISGHTALYWYRQSLGQGPEFLIYFQGTGAADDSGLPNDRFFAVRPEGSVSTLKIQRTERGDSAVYLCASSIQPLGLHEQYFGPGTRLTVT.